These T cell receptor beta chains were read from a single sample in a study of T cell repertoires in cytomegalovirus infection. TCRdb re-derived calls from the reads in MiXCR, one entry per CDR3 protein. This table has around 530,000 distinct CDR3 sequences, around 27% appearing once. Specimen: PBMCs. The origin of the receptors is a human donor in good health (CMV status not recorded). Some clones in this sample may be carry-over from other donors' samples. Each CDR3 is given with its conserved first and last residue. D genes are given only for firm matches. Not all rows give a size; the values are once, few, many and, for expanded clones, a class.

D: TRBD2
J: TRBJ2-1
size: many
V: TRBV4-1
CDR3: CASSRQREGNEQFF
DNA: TGCGCCAGCAGCCGCCAGCGGGAAGGTAATGAGCAGTTCTTC

D: TRBD1
J: TRBJ1-1
size: .
V: TRBV5-3
CDR3: CASSSDRAWVSEAFF
DNA: TGTGCCAGCAGCTCAGACAGGGCTTGGGTCTCTGAAGCTTTCTTT

D: .
J: TRBJ1-5
size: few
V: TRBV4-2
CDR3: CASSQDERQPQHF
DNA: TGTGCCAGCAGCCAAGATGAGAGGCAGCCCCAGCATTTT

D: .
J: TRBJ1-1
size: .
V: TRBV3-1
CDR3: CASSQVSGYLGAFF
DNA: TGTGCCAGCAGCCAAGTAAGCGGGTACCTGGGAGCTTTCTTT

D: .
J: TRBJ2-7
size: .
V: TRBV20-1
CDR3: CSAREGETSQQYF
DNA: TGCAGTGCTAGAGAAGGGGAGACTTCTCAGCAGTACTTC

D: TRBD2
J: TRBJ2-1
size: .
V: TRBV12-3/TRBV12-4
CDR3: CASSQGLAGGSYNEQFF
DNA: TGTGCCAGCAGTCAGGGACTAGCGGGCGGCTCCTACAATGAGCAGTTCTTC

D: .
J: TRBJ1-6
size: .
V: TRBV18
CDR3: CASSPLGGAKDSPLHF
DNA: TGTGCCAGCTCACCACTTGGAGGGGCGAAGGATTCACCCCTCCACTTT

D: .
J: TRBJ2-1
size: .
V: TRBV6-6
CDR3: CASSYPQGLINEQFF
DNA: TGTGCCAGCAGTTACCCACAGGGTCTCATCAATGAGCAGTTCTTC

D: TRBD1
J: TRBJ1-4
size: .
V: TRBV28
CDR3: CASSLLDRGDEKLFF
DNA: TGTGCCAGCAGCCTACTGGACAGGGGAGATGAAAAACTGTTTTTT

D: .
J: TRBJ2-1
size: .
V: TRBV12-3/TRBV12-4
CDR3: CASSLQRTGGQFF
DNA: TGTGCCAGCAGTTTACAGCGGACGGGTGGGCAGTTCTTC

D: TRBD1
J: TRBJ1-3
size: .
V: TRBV7-9
CDR3: CASSLQGAKGNTIYF
DNA: TGTGCCAGCAGCCTCCAGGGGGCTAAAGGAAACACCATATATTTT

D: .
J: TRBJ1-4
size: few
V: TRBV29-1
CDR3: CSVEINGRTSEKLFF
DNA: TGCAGCGTTGAAATTAACGGCAGGACCTCTGAAAAACTGTTTTTT

D: .
J: TRBJ2-6
size: .
V: TRBV12-3/TRBV12-4
CDR3: CASSRNNVLTF
DNA: TGTGCCAGCAGTCGTAACAACGTCCTGACTTTC

D: TRBD2
J: TRBJ2-1
size: many
V: TRBV11-3
CDR3: CASSSPLAGVWEQFF
DNA: TGTGCCAGCAGCTCCCCCCTAGCGGGAGTGTGGGAGCAGTTCTTC

D: TRBD1
J: TRBJ1-1
size: .
V: TRBV19
CDR3: CASSIGDRNTEAFF
DNA: TGTGCCAGTAGTATTGGGGACAGGAACACTGAAGCTTTCTTT

D: .
J: TRBJ1-6
size: .
V: TRBV20-1
CDR3: CSATRQAHSPLHF
DNA: TGCAGTGCTACCAGACAGGCTCATTCACCCCTCCACTTT

D: TRBD2
J: TRBJ2-1
size: many
V: TRBV7-2
CDR3: CASSRNPQTSGSNEQFF
DNA: TGTGCCAGCAGCCGCAACCCACAGACTAGCGGGAGTAATGAGCAGTTCTTC

D: .
J: TRBJ1-2
size: few
V: TRBV27
CDR3: CASSLGGAAYGYTF
DNA: TGTGCCAGCAGTTTGGGGGGGGCCGCCTATGGCTACACCTTC

D: TRBD2
J: TRBJ2-3
size: few
V: TRBV14
CDR3: CASSPWRLAGPDTQYF
DNA: TGTGCCAGCAGCCCGTGGCGACTAGCGGGACCAGATACGCAGTATTTT

D: .
J: TRBJ1-1
size: many
V: TRBV7-2
CDR3: CASSLRGFTEAFF
DNA: TGTGCCAGCAGCTTAAGAGGGTTCACTGAAGCTTTCTTT

D: TRBD2
J: TRBJ2-3
size: few
V: TRBV2
CDR3: CASHKLAASTDTQYF
DNA: TGTGCCAGCCATAAACTAGCGGCTAGCACAGATACGCAGTATTTT

D: TRBD2
J: TRBJ2-7
size: .
V: TRBV3-1
CDR3: CASSQGTSGSYEQYF
DNA: TGTGCCAGCAGCCAAGGGACTAGCGGGAGCTACGAGCAGTACTTC

D: .
J: TRBJ2-3
size: .
V: TRBV28
CDR3: CASSSGPVHSTDTQYF
DNA: TGTGCCAGCAGTTCTGGGCCGGTTCATAGCACAGATACGCAGTATTTT

D: .
J: TRBJ1-4
size: few
V: TRBV11-2
CDR3: CASSLEIALSNEKLFF
DNA: TGTGCCAGCAGCTTAGAGATCGCGCTTTCGAATGAAAAACTGTTTTTT

D: .
J: TRBJ2-2
size: .
V: TRBV7-6
CDR3: CASSLAYQGTGELFF
DNA: TGTGCCAGCAGCTTAGCTTACCAGGGCACCGGGGAGCTGTTTTTT

D: TRBD1
J: TRBJ1-2
size: .
V: TRBV19
CDR3: CASIPTGTVLEGYTF
DNA: TGTGCCAGTATTCCAACAGGGACAGTGTTAGAGGGCTACACCTTC

D: .
J: TRBJ1-2
size: .
V: TRBV6-1
CDR3: CATQGPSLGYTF
DNA: TGTGCCACCCAAGGGCCGTCCCTAGGCTACACCTTC

D: .
J: TRBJ2-1
size: .
V: TRBV20-1
CDR3: CSAPEARVTYNEQFF
DNA: TGCAGTGCTCCGGAGGCGCGGGTTACTTACAATGAGCAGTTCTTC

D: .
J: TRBJ2-3
size: many
V: TRBV24-1
CDR3: CATSDSTPTVPDTQYF
DNA: TGTGCCACCAGTGATTCGACTCCGACAGTCCCAGATACGCAGTATTTT

D: .
J: TRBJ2-7
size: .
V: TRBV29-1
CDR3: CSVSAGDEQYF
DNA: TGCAGCGTATCGGCAGGGGACGAGCAGTACTTC

D: .
J: TRBJ2-7
size: many
V: TRBV7-8
CDR3: CASSPADRVSMYEQYF
DNA: TGTGCCAGCAGCCCCGCGGATCGGGTCTCGATGTACGAGCAGTACTTC

D: .
J: TRBJ1-3
size: few
V: TRBV24-1
CDR3: CANTTGSSGNTIYF
DNA: TGTGCCAACACGACAGGATCCTCTGGAAACACCATATATTTT

D: TRBD1
J: TRBJ1-2
size: few
V: TRBV12-3/TRBV12-4
CDR3: CASSLTPLRTGNYGYTF
DNA: TGTGCCAGCAGTTTAACCCCGTTGAGGACAGGCAACTATGGCTACACCTTC

D: .
J: TRBJ1-1
size: .
V: TRBV28
CDR3: CASKVGSGGGTEAFF
DNA: TGTGCCAGCAAAGTCGGGAGCGGGGGCGGCACTGAAGCTTTCTTT

D: .
J: TRBJ1-2
size: once
V: TRBV4-1
CDR3: CASSQVGQAFYGYTF
DNA: TGCGCCAGCAGCCAAGTCGGGCAGGCCTTCTATGGCTACACCTTC

D: .
J: TRBJ2-7
size: few
V: TRBV6-5
CDR3: CASSRTPGPSYEQYF
DNA: TGTGCCAGCAGTCGTACTCCGGGACCTAGCTACGAGCAGTACTTC

D: TRBD1
J: TRBJ1-2
size: .
V: TRBV6-1
CDR3: CASSPTGGGYGYTF
DNA: TGTGCCAGCAGTCCCACAGGGGGCGGCTATGGCTACACCTTC

D: .
J: TRBJ2-5
size: .
V: TRBV6-2/TRBV6-3
CDR3: CASSYSGVRQQTQYF
DNA: TGTGCCAGCAGTTACTCCGGGGTTCGTCAACAGACCCAGTACTTC

D: .
J: TRBJ2-3
size: .
V: TRBV14
CDR3: CASRVTGLSTDTQYF
DNA: TGTGCCAGCAGAGTAACAGGCCTGAGCACAGATACGCAGTATTTT

D: .
J: TRBJ1-4
size: few
V: TRBV5-1
CDR3: CASSQFTADTEKLFF
DNA: TGCGCCAGCAGTCAATTCACGGCCGATACTGAAAAACTGTTTTTT

D: .
J: TRBJ2-1
size: few
V: TRBV14
CDR3: CASSQVAVYNEQFF
DNA: TGTGCCAGCAGCCAGGTAGCGGTATACAATGAGCAGTTCTTC

D: TRBD2
J: TRBJ2-1
size: few
V: TRBV6-2/TRBV6-3
CDR3: CASSAGTTNEQFF
DNA: TGTGCCAGCAGTGCGGGGACTACCAATGAGCAGTTCTTC

D: .
J: TRBJ1-2
size: .
V: TRBV7-2
CDR3: CASSLGNGYYGYTF
DNA: TGTGCCAGCAGCTTAGGTAACGGCTACTATGGCTACACCTTC